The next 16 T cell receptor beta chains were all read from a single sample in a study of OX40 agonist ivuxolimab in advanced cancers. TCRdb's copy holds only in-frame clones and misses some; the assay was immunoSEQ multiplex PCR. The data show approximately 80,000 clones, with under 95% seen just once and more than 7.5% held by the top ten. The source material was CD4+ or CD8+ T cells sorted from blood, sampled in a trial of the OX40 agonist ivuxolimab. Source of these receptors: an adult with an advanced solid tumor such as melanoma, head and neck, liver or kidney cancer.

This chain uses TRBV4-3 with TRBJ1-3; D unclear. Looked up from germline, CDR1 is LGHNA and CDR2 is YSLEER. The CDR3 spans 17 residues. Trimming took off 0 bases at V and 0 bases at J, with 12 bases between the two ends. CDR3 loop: CASSQDFLRYSGNTIYF. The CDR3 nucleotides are TGCGCCAGCAGCCAAGATTTTCTACGTTACTCTGGAAACACCATATATTTT.

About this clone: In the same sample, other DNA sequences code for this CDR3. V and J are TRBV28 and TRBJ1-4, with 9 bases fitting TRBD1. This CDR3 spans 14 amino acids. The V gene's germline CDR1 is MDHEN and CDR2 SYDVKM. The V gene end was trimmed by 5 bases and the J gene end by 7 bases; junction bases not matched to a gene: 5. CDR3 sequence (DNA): TGTGCCAGCAGTCTACAGGGGGCCGGTGAAAAACTGTTTTTT. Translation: CASSLQGAGEKLFF.

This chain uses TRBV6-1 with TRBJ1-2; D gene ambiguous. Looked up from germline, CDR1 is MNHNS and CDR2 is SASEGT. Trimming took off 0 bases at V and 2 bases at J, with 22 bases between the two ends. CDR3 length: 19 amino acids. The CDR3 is CASSEALDAALRANYGYTF. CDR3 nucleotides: TGTGCCAGCAGTGAAGCTTTGGACGCTGCCCTTAGGGCCAACTATGGCTACACCTTC.

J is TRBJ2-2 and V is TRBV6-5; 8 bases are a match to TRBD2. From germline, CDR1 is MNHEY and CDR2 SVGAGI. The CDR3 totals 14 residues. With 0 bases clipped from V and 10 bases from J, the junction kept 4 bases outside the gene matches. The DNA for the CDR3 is TGTGCCAGCAGTTACTCGACCGGGGGGGAGGAGCTGTTTTTT. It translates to CASSYSTGGEELFF.

DNA for the CDR3: TGTGCCAGCAGGACAGAGTTTCCCTATGGCTACACCTTC. Encoded protein: CASRTEFPYGYTF. The V and J genes are TRBV6-5 and TRBJ1-2, with D possibly being TRBD1 (5 bases). This CDR3 contains 13 residues. V was clipped by 6 bases and J by 4 bases, with 12 bases between them. In germline, CDR1 is MNHEY, CDR2 SVGAGI.

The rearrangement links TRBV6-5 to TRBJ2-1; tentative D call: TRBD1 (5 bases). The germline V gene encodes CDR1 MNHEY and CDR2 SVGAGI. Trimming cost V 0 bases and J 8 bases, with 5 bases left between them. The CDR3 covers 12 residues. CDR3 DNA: TGTGCCAGCAGTTACTCGGGGCATGAGCAGTTCTTC. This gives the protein CASSYSGHEQFF.

This CDR3 is CAWSAGPSWTEATEAFF. The CDR3 coding sequence is TGTGCCTGGAGTGCGGGGCCTAGTTGGACGGAAGCAACTGAAGCTTTCTTT. V is TRBV30 and J is TRBJ1-1; possible D gene TRBD1, 5 bases. Trimming removed 1 base from V and 5 bases from J, with 23 bases in between. The CDR3 loop spans 17 amino acids. In germline, CDR1 is GTSNPN, CDR2 SVGIG (reference sequence).

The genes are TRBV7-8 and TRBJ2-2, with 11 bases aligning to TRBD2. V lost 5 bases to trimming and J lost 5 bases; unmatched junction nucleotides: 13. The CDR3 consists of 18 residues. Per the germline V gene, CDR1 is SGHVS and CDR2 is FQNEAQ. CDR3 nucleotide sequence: TGTGCCAGCAGCCCCCGCGTGTCTAGCGGGAGGTCGACCGGGGAGCTGTTTTTT. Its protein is CASSPRVSSGRSTGELFF.

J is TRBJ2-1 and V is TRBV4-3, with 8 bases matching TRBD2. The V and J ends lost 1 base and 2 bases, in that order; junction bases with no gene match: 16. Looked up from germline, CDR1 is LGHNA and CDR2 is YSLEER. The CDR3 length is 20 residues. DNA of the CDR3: TGCGCCAGCAGCCAAGCCGGAATCCTTAGGACTAGCCAAACCTACAATGAGCAGTTCTTC. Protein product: CASSQAGILRTSQTYNEQFF.

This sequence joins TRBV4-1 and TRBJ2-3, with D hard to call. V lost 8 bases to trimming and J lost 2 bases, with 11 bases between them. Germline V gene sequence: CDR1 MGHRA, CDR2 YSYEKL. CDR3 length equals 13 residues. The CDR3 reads CASQDLNTDTQYF. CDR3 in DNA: TGCGCCAGCCAGGATTTAAACACAGATACGCAGTATTTT.

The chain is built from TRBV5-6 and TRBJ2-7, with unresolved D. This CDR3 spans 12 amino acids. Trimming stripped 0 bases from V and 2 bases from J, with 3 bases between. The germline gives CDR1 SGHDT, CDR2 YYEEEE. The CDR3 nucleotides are TGTGCCAGCAGCTTGGCCCCCTACGAGCAGTACTTC. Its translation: CASSLAPYEQYF.

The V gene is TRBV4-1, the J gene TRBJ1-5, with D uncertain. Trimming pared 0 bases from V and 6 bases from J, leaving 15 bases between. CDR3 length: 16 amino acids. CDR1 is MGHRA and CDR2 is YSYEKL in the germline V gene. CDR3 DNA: TGCGCCAGCAGCCAAGAGGCTGGGGTGATGAGTCAGCCCCAGCATTTT. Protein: CASSQEAGVMSQPQHF.

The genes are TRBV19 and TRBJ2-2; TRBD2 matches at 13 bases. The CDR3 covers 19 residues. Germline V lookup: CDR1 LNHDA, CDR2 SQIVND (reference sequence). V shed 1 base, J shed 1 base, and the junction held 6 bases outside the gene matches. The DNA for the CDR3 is TGTGCCAGTAGTATAGGTGTGGGACTAGCGGGACAGAACACCGGGGAGCTGTTTTTT. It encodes CASSIGVGLAGQNTGELFF.

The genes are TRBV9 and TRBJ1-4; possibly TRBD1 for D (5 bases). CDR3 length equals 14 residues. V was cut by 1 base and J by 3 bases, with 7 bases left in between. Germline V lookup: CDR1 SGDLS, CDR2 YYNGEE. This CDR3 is CASSVWGSNEKLFF. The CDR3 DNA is TGTGCCAGCAGCGTATGGGGGTCTAATGAAAAACTGTTTTTT.

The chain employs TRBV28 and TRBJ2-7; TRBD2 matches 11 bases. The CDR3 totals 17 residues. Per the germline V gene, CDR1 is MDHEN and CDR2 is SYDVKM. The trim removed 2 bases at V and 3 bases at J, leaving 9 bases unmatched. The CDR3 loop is CASSLRSSGGPYYEQYF. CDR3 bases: TGTGCCAGCAGTTTAAGGTCTAGCGGGGGGCCGTACTACGAGCAGTACTTC.

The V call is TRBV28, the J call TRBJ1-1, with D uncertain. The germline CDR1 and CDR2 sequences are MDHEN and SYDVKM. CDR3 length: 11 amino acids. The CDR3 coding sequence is TGTGCAGCGGAGGAGAACACTGAAGCTTTCTTT. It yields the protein CAAEENTEAFF.